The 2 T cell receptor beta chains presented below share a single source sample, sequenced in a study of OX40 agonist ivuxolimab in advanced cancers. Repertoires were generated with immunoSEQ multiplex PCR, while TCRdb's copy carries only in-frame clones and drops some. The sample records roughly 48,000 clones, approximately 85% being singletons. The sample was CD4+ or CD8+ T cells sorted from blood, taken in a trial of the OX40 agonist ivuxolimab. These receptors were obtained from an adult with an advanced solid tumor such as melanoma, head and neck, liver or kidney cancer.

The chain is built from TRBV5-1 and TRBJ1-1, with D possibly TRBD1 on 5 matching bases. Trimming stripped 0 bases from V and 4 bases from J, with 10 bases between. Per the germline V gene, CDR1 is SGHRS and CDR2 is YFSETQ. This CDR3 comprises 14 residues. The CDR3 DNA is TGCGCCAGCAGCTTGGGCCTCGGGGGCACTGAAGCTTTCTTT. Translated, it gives CASSLGLGGTEAFF.

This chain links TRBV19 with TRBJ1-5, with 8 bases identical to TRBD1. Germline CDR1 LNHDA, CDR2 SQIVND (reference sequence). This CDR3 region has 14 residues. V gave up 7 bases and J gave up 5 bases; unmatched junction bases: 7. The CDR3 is CASNIGQGYQPQHF. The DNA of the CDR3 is TGTGCCAGTAACATAGGACAGGGATATCAGCCCCAGCATTTT. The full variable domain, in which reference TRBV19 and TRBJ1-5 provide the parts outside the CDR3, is DGGITQSPKYLFRKEGQNVTLSCEQNLNHDAMYWYRQDPGQGLRLIYYSQIVNDFQKGDIAEGYSVSREKKESFPLTVTSAQKNPTAFYLCASNIGQGYQPQHFGDGTRLSIL.